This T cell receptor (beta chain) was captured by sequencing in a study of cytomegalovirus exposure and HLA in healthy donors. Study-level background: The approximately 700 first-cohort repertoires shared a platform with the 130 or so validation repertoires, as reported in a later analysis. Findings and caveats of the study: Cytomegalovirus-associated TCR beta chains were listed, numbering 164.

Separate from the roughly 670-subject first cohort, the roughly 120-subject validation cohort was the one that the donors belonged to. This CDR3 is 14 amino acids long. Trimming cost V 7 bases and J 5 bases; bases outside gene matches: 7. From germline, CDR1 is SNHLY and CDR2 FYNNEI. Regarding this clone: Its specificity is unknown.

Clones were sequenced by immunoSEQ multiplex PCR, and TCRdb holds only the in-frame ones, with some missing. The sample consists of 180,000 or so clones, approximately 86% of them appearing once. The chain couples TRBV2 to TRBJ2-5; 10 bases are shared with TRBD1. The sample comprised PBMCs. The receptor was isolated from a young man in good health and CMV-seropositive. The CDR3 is CASKIRTGGETQYF. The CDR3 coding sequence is TGTGCCAGCAAGATCCGGACAGGGGGGGAGACCCAGTACTTC.